A single sample gave rise to the 11 T cell receptor beta chains below, sequenced in a study of OX40 agonist ivuxolimab in advanced cancers. The table came from immunoSEQ multiplex PCR; TCRdb's copy has only in-frame clones and leaves some out. The table has about 89,000 clones, about 88% seen once; the top ten hold approximately 0.26%. Source: CD4+ or CD8+ T cells sorted from blood, taken in a trial of the OX40 agonist ivuxolimab. These receptors all come from an adult with an advanced solid tumor such as melanoma, head and neck, liver or kidney cancer.

This CDR3 reads CAWSVRGGYGYTF. CDR3 DNA: TGTGCCTGGAGTGTACGGGGTGGCTATGGCTACACCTTC. V is TRBV30 and J is TRBJ1-2; D is unresolved. The CDR3 loop spans 13 amino acids. V lost 0 bases and J lost 4, with 9 bases in between. The V gene's germline CDR1 is GTSNPN and CDR2 SVGIG (reference sequence). Full variable domain (missing parts from reference TRBV30 and TRBJ1-2): SQTIHQWPATLVQPVGSPLSLECTVEGTSNPNLYWYRQAAGRGLQLLFYSVGIGQISSEVPQNLSASRPQDRQFILSSKKLLLSDSGFYLCAWSVRGGYGYTFGSGTRLTVV.

This rearrangement joins TRBV13 to TRBJ2-7; possible D gene TRBD1, 6 bases. Per the germline V gene, CDR1 is PRHDT and CDR2 is FYEKMQ (reference sequence). The V gene lost 5 bases and the J gene lost 4 bases, with 12 bases spanning the gap. The CDR3 sequence is 13 residues long. The CDR3 protein is CASSVRQAYEQYF. CDR3 sequence (DNA): TGTGCCAGCAGCGTTAGACAGGCTTACGAGCAGTACTTC.

The chain combines TRBV4-2 with TRBJ1-6, with D unresolved. The CDR3 contains 17 residues. Germline CDR1 and CDR2: LGHNA and YNFKEQ. The V end was cut by 1 base, the J end by 6 bases, with 16 bases between. Here the CDR3 reads CASSQVGRTEPNSPLHF. The CDR3 DNA reads TGTGCCAGCAGCCAAGTAGGGAGGACGGAGCCTAATTCACCCCTCCACTTT.

The V gene is TRBV5-4, the J gene TRBJ1-2; maybe TRBD1 (6 bases). This CDR3 region has 15 residues. Germline CDR1 reads SGHNT; CDR2 reads YYREEE (reference sequence). V shed 4 bases and J shed 1 base, with 14 bases lying between them. CDR3 in DNA: TGTGCCAGCAGCCCGAGGGGGACGGTTAACTATGGCTACACCTTC. The encoded protein is CASSPRGTVNYGYTF.

The chain couples TRBV5-6 to TRBJ1-2; unclear D gene. The germline CDR1 and CDR2 sequences are SGHDT and YYEEEE. The CDR3 has 12 amino acids. V was clipped by 0 bases and J by 8 bases, with 8 bases between them. In DNA, the CDR3 is TGTGCCAGCAGCTTGGGTGAGGGAGGCTACACCTTC. As protein: CASSLGEGGYTF.

The chain uses TRBV5-1 and TRBJ2-3; TRBD2 matches 12 bases. V shed 0 bases, J shed 1 base, and the junction held 0 bases outside the gene matches. CDR1 and CDR2 (germline): SGHRS, YFSETQ. This CDR3 is 16 amino acids long. CDR3 DNA sequence: TGCGCCAGCAGCTTGGCTAGCGGGGGGGGCACAGATACGCAGTATTTT. It is translated as CASSLASGGGTDTQYF.

This chain joins TRBV7-2 and TRBJ1-5, with D maybe TRBD1 (6 bases). This CDR3 has 14 residues. The germline CDR1 and CDR2 sequences are SGHTA and FQGNSA. The V and J ends lost 5 bases and 4 bases respectively, with 12 bases between them. The CDR3 DNA sequence: TGTGCCAGCAGCCCCCCGGGGGCTAATCAGCCCCAGCATTTT. The encoded protein is CASSPPGANQPQHF.

The chain recombines TRBV5-4 with TRBJ2-5; D is possibly TRBD2 (6 bases). V was pared by 0 bases and J by 5 bases, with 11 bases between. The CDR3 sequence is 14 residues long. Germline V gives CDR1 SGHNT, CDR2 YYREEE (reference sequence). The CDR3 DNA follows: TGTGCCAGCAGCTTGGGTACTAGCAGGGAGACCCAGTACTTC. Protein: CASSLGTSRETQYF.

The chain combines TRBV5-4 with TRBJ2-7; D is ambiguous. Germline lookup yields CDR1 SGHNT and CDR2 YYREEE (reference sequence). V was pared by 0 bases and J by 3 bases, with 10 bases between. The CDR3 is 14 residues long. Here the CDR3 reads CASSLERQHYEQYF. The CDR3, as DNA: TGTGCCAGCAGCTTGGAGAGGCAGCACTACGAGCAGTACTTC. Together with reference TRBV5-4 and TRBJ2-7, the CDR3 gives the full variable domain: ETGVTQSPTHLIKTRGQQVTLRCSSQSGHNTVSWYQQALGQGPQFIFQYYREEENGRGNFPPRFSGLQFPNYSSELNVNALELDDSALYLCASSLERQHYEQYFGPGTRLTVT.

This clone was picked up a small number of times. V and J are TRBV19 and TRBJ2-7, with D hard to call. The V gene's germline CDR1 is LNHDA and CDR2 SQIVND (reference sequence). V shed 5 bases and J shed 6 bases, with 17 bases lying between them. CDR3 length: 14 residues. The CDR3 bases are TGTGCCAGTAGTCAAGGACGGTCGACGGGCGAGCAGTACTTC. It encodes CASSQGRSTGEQYF.

The chain carries TRBV21-1 and TRBJ1-1; whether TRBD1, the table's D call, matches the DNA was not checked. TRBV21-1 is designated a pseudogene. CDR3 length: 14 residues. As DNA, the CDR3 is TGTGCCAGCTCGACGGGACAGCCGAACACTGAAGCTTTCTTT. This codes for CASSTGQPNTEAFF.